These 19 T cell receptor beta chains share one sample of origin, sequenced in a study of T-cell memory formation after mild COVID-19. TCRdb fed the 5' RACE reads into MiXCR, producing one record per CDR3 protein. The sample records roughly 89,000 distinct CDR3 sequences, 13% being singletons. Material for sequencing was PBMCs or a T cell subset sorted from them (not recorded which). The receptors come from an adult woman who had mild COVID-19 (a few samples of this study predate the infection). Cell type and time point are not known.

The rearrangement joins TRBV6-1 to TRBJ2-1, with 7 bases matching TRBD2. Germline trimming cut 8 bases from V and 3 bases from J; bases unmatched to any gene: 10. Germline V gene sequence: CDR1 MNHNS, CDR2 SASEGT. The CDR3 is 15 residues long. The CDR3 sequence is CASLGIAGVYNEQFF. In nucleotides, the CDR3 is TGTGCCAGCCTGGGAATAGCGGGCGTCTACAATGAGCAGTTCTTC.

The rearrangement joins TRBV27 to TRBJ2-7; perhaps TRBD1 as D (5 bases). The CDR3 sequence is 15 residues long. Germline V gene data show CDR1 as MNHEY and CDR2 as SMNVEV (reference sequence). V was cut by 6 bases and J by 1 base, with 16 bases left in between. The CDR3 sequence: CASSDWGDGSYEQYF. CDR3 coding DNA: TGTGCCAGCAGCGATTGGGGCGACGGGTCCTACGAGCAGTACTTC.

In its sample, this clonotype was seen a few times. V is TRBV27 and J is TRBJ2-7; D might be TRBD2 (5 bases). CDR3 length equals 14 residues. The V and J ends lost 5 bases and 6 bases respectively, with 17 bases between them. Germline values: CDR1 MNHEY, CDR2 SMNVEV (reference sequence). CDR3 sequence reads: CASSLRGPFREQYF. CDR3 nucleotide sequence: TGTGCCAGCAGTCTTCGAGGGCCCTTCCGCGAGCAGTACTTC.

The V gene is TRBV6-5, the J gene TRBJ2-1; the D is unclear. CDR3 length: 14 residues. V was cut by 2 bases and J by 3 bases, with 8 bases left in between. In germline, CDR1 is MNHEY, CDR2 SVGAGI. The DNA of the CDR3 is TGTGCCAGCAGTTACGGAGAGATCTACAATGAGCAGTTCTTC. Encoded protein: CASSYGEIYNEQFF.

V is TRBV5-1 and J is TRBJ2-5; 9 bases agree with TRBD1. The CDR3 length is 16 residues. Germline V gene sequence: CDR1 SGHRS, CDR2 YFSETQ. V was pared by 4 bases and J by 4 bases, with 11 bases of the junction left unmatched. In DNA, the CDR3 is TGCGCCAGCAGCCAAGGAACGGGACAGGGAAGAGAGACCCAGTACTTC. Its translation: CASSQGTGQGRETQYF.

This clonotype was recorded many times. This chain links TRBV9 with TRBJ1-1; no definite D call. Per germline, CDR1 SGDLS and CDR2 YYNGEE. This CDR3 is 13 amino acids long. Trimming pared 3 bases from V and 6 bases from J, leaving 12 bases between. This CDR3 reads CASSGGRLPEAFF. The CDR3 bases are TGTGCCAGCAGCGGCGGGCGGCTCCCTGAAGCTTTCTTT.

The sample holds many counts of this clonotype. The chain recombines TRBV6-5 with TRBJ2-7; D not resolved. The V end lost 4 bases, the J end lost 3 bases, and 13 bases lay between the germline ends. The CDR3 spans 14 residues. Looked up from germline, CDR1 is MNHEY and CDR2 is SVGAGI. CDR3 region: CASSFGRSNYEQYF. The CDR3 region has the DNA TGTGCCAGCAGTTTCGGACGGTCAAACTACGAGCAGTACTTC.

This clonotype has a handful of counts. The CDR3 is CASSYLREIIDEQFF. The CDR3 coding sequence is TGTGCCAGCAGTTATCTGCGGGAGATTATTGATGAGCAGTTCTTC. V is TRBV6-5 and J is TRBJ2-1, with 7 bases matching TRBD2. After removal of 3 bases from V and 8 bases from J, the junction contained 10 bases not matched to a gene. Germline assignment: CDR1 MNHEY and CDR2 SVGAGI. This CDR3 contains 15 residues.

The DNA for the CDR3 is TGCAGTGCTAGTACGGGGGGCTACACCTTC. Its translation: CSASTGGYTF. The V gene is TRBV20-1, the J gene TRBJ1-2; D is uncertain. Trimming left V 3 bases short and J 8 bases short, with 7 bases between. This CDR3 is 10 amino acids long. The germline CDR1 and CDR2 sequences are DFQATT and SNEGSKA (reference sequence).

This chain links TRBV5-1 with TRBJ1-1; 11 positions match TRBD1. Germline loops: CDR1 SGHRS, CDR2 YFSETQ. Losses at the gene ends were 4 bases for V and 3 bases for J; bases not matched to a gene: 5. The CDR3 is 15 residues long. CDR3 DNA: TGCGCCAGCAGCAACCGGGACAGGGGGGACACTGAAGCTTTCTTT. This sequence encodes CASSNRDRGDTEAFF.

This clonotype was counted only a few times. The chain combines TRBV15 with TRBJ2-3; D is undetermined. CDR1 and CDR2 (germline): LNHNV, YYDKDF (reference sequence). Trimming removed 4 bases from V and 2 bases from J, with 1 base in between. This CDR3 region has 11 residues. The CDR3 reads CATSNTDTQYF. The CDR3 bases are TGTGCCACCAGCAACACAGATACGCAGTATTTT. Drawing the rest from reference TRBV15 and TRBJ2-3, the complete variable domain is DAMVIQNPRYQVTQFGKPVTLSCSQTLNHNVMYWYQQKSSQAPKLLFHYYDKDFNNEADTPDNFQSRRPNTSFCFLDIRSPGLGDTAMYLCATSNTDTQYFGPGTRLTVL.

The chain employs TRBV12-3 or TRBV12-4 and TRBJ2-5; TRBD2 agrees at 7 bases. Unmatched junction bases numbered 4, after V lost 5 bases and J lost 4 bases. This CDR3 has 13 amino acids. CDR3 region: CASSTSSGETQYF. CDR3 nucleotide sequence: TGTGCCAGCAGTACGTCTAGCGGAGAGACCCAGTACTTC.

This sequence joins TRBV7-9 and TRBJ1-5; D ambiguous. The ends were cut back, 1 base at V and 1 base at J, with 8 bases in the middle. The germline CDR1 and CDR2 sequences are SEHNR and FQNEAQ (reference sequence). This CDR3 spans 15 amino acids. CDR3 in amino acids: CASSLDGSSNQPQHF. The CDR3 nucleotides are TGTGCCAGCAGCTTAGATGGCAGCAGCAATCAGCCCCAGCATTTT.

This clonotype has more than one count but fewer than ten. This chain connects TRBV11-2 to TRBJ1-6, with 9 bases matching TRBD1. The germline V gene encodes CDR1 SGHAT and CDR2 FQNNGV. The trim removed 5 bases at V and 7 bases at J, leaving 3 bases unmatched. The CDR3 has 14 amino acids. CDR3 sequence reads: CASSRDRENSPLHF. CDR3 sequence (DNA): TGTGCCAGCAGCCGGGACAGGGAGAATTCACCCCTCCACTTT.

The sample holds a few counts of this clonotype. The chain links TRBV12-3 or TRBV12-4 to TRBJ2-1, with D tentatively TRBD1 or TRBD2 (6 bases each). The CDR3 consists of 16 residues. V shed 7 bases and J shed 1 base, with 17 bases lying between them. The CDR3 DNA follows: TGTGCCAGCACCCGAAGCCGGGGGCCATCCTACAATGAGCAGTTCTTC. Translation: CASTRSRGPSYNEQFF.

This clonotype was counted at least ten times. The V and J genes are TRBV27 and TRBJ1-1; D is perhaps TRBD1 (5 bases). The CDR3 covers 13 residues. Germline lookup yields CDR1 MNHEY and CDR2 SMNVEV (reference sequence). Trimming removed 2 bases from V and 8 bases from J, with 12 bases in between. This CDR3 reads CASSLAWGREAFF. DNA of the CDR3: TGTGCCAGCAGTTTAGCTTGGGGGAGAGAAGCTTTCTTT.

The genes are TRBV12-3 or TRBV12-4 and TRBJ2-1; D gene unclear. The CDR3 has 11 residues. Trimming took 5 bases from V and 4 from J, leaving 3 bases between them. The CDR3 here is CASSNYNEQFF. The CDR3 nucleotides are TGTGCCAGCAGTAATTACAATGAGCAGTTCTTC.

This clonotype was seen a handful of times. V is TRBV20-1 and J is TRBJ2-7; D not resolved. Germline V gene lookup returns CDR1 DFQATT and CDR2 SNEGSKA (reference sequence). The V end was cut by 0 bases, the J end by 5 bases, with 11 bases between. The CDR3 is 13 residues long. The CDR3 is CSARDPQLNEQYF. For the CDR3, the DNA is TGCAGTGCTAGAGATCCCCAGCTAAACGAGCAGTACTTC.

This clonotype was recorded many times. As DNA, the CDR3 is TGCAGCGTCTTAGCGGGAAACACAGATACGCAGTATTTT. Its translation: CSVLAGNTDTQYF. The V gene is TRBV29-1, the J gene TRBJ2-3, with TRBD2 matching over 8 bases. The J segment lost 2 bases and the V segment lost 6 bases, leaving 4 bases of the junction unmatched. The CDR3 extends over 13 amino acids. Germline values: CDR1 SQVTM, CDR2 ANQGSEA.